One sample yielded the 27 T cell receptor beta chains listed below, sequenced in a study of CD8+ T cells in alopecia areata. Extracted from the samples, RNA was reverse transcribed into cDNA to serve as the sequencing template. Assay used: immunoSEQ multiplex PCR; TCRdb lists only in-frame clones, some missing. The table lists 100,000 to 150,000 clones, approximately 49% of them singletons. This material consisted of CD8+ T cells sorted from blood, taken at week 0. These receptors were taken from a human donor with alopecia areata.

The genes are TRBV4-1 and TRBJ1-2, with D perhaps TRBD1 (6 bases). V lost 1 base and J 6 bases, leaving 15 bases between the germline ends. Germline V gives CDR1 MGHRA, CDR2 YSYEKL. The CDR3 contains 15 residues. CDR3 sequence reads: CASSQGTYGGDGYTF. In DNA form, the CDR3 reads TGCGCCAGCAGCCAAGGGACCTACGGGGGCGATGGCTACACCTTC.

The chain couples TRBV7-8 to TRBJ2-3; a possible D gene is TRBD1 (6 bases). V lost 0 bases and J lost 2, with 12 bases in between. Germline assignment: CDR1 SGHVS and CDR2 FQNEAQ. This CDR3 is built from 16 residues. The CDR3 DNA reads as TGTGCCAGCAGCTTAGCGGTTGGGGGCCCCACAGATACGCAGTATTTT. Translated: CASSLAVGGPTDTQYF. Full variable domain (missing parts from reference TRBV7-8 and TRBJ2-3): GAGVSQSPRYKVAKRGQDVALRCDPISGHVSLFWYQQALGQGPEFLTYFQNEAQLDKSGLPSDRFFAERPEGSVSTLKIQRTQQEDSAVYLCASSLAVGGPTDTQYFGPGTRLTVL.

The V call is TRBV15, the J call TRBJ2-1; 7 bases are shared with TRBD2. In germline, CDR1 is LNHNV, CDR2 YYDKDF (reference sequence). This CDR3 has 13 amino acids. The trim removed 8 bases at V and 6 bases at J, leaving 7 bases unmatched. For the CDR3, the DNA is TGTGCCACCCGTCGCGGGGGTGCCAATGAGCAGTTCTTC. Protein sequence: CATRRGGANEQFF.

V and J are TRBV6-5 and TRBJ2-5, with D uncertain. Trimming stripped 1 base from V and 2 bases from J, with 14 bases between. Per the germline V gene, CDR1 is MNHEY and CDR2 is SVGAGI. The CDR3 is 16 residues long. The CDR3 sequence is CASSYYGGNIQETQYF. For the CDR3, the DNA is TGTGCCAGCAGTTACTACGGCGGTAACATTCAAGAGACCCAGTACTTC.

This chain uses TRBV27 with TRBJ1-2; no reliable D call. The germline V and J ends were trimmed by 4 bases and 7 bases, with 10 bases remaining between them. Germline loops: CDR1 MNHEY, CDR2 SMNVEV (reference sequence). The CDR3 runs 12 residues. The CDR3 sequence: CASSSGIGGYTF. In DNA, the CDR3 is TGTGCCAGCAGTTCGGGGATAGGTGGCTACACCTTC.

The rearrangement links TRBV5-1 to TRBJ1-1; weak D call: TRBD1 (5 bases). Germline V gene lookup returns CDR1 SGHRS and CDR2 YFSETQ. Trimming shortened V by 0 bases and J by 2 bases, and 11 bases separated the two germline ends. This CDR3 is 15 amino acids long. The CDR3 sequence: CASSLDGGVNTEAFF. The CDR3, as DNA: TGCGCCAGCAGCTTGGATGGAGGGGTTAACACTGAAGCTTTCTTT.

CDR3 sequence: CASSTRNTEAFF. The CDR3 DNA is TGTGCCAGCAGCACCCGGAACACTGAAGCTTTCTTT. This chain joins TRBV11-2 and TRBJ1-1; the D is unclear. Per the germline V gene, CDR1 is SGHAT and CDR2 is FQNNGV. The V and J ends lost 5 bases and 1 base respectively, with 5 bases between them. This CDR3 has 12 amino acids.

The chain employs TRBV7-9 and TRBJ2-5, with TRBD1 as a possible D gene (6 bases). The CDR3 is 16 amino acids. Looked up from germline, CDR1 is SEHNR and CDR2 is FQNEAQ (reference sequence). Trimming took off 5 bases at V and 5 bases at J, with 21 bases between the two ends. CDR3 region: CASSHHEQGWTETQYF. CDR3 bases: TGTGCCAGCAGCCATCATGAACAGGGTTGGACGGAGACCCAGTACTTC. Filled out from reference TRBV7-9 and TRBJ2-5, the complete variable domain reads DTGVSQNPRHKITKRGQNVTFRCDPISEHNRLYWYRQTLGQGPEFLTYFQNEAQLEKSRLLSDRFSAERPKGSFSTLEIQRTEQGDSAMYLCASSHHEQGWTETQYFGPGTRLLVL.

The CDR3 protein is CASSARPPNEQFF. DNA for the CDR3: TGTGCCAGCAGCGCAAGGCCGCCCAATGAGCAGTTCTTC. This chain connects TRBV7-6 to TRBJ2-1; no reliable D call. The CDR3 is 13 residues long. Germline V gene data show CDR1 as SGHVS and CDR2 as FNYEAQ. Deletions cut 5 bases from V and 6 bases from J, with 11 bases between. The variable domain in full, with the rest retrieved from reference TRBV7-6 and TRBJ2-1, is GAGVSQSPRYKVTKRGQDVALRCDPISGHVSLYWYRQALGQGPEFLTYFNYEAQQDKSGLPNDRFSAERPEGSISTLTIQRTEQRDSAMYRCASSARPPNEQFFGPGTRLTVL.

This clone has just one count. The same CDR3 arises from other DNA sequences in this sample as well. This chain links TRBV13 with TRBJ2-7; D ambiguous. The CDR3 runs 14 residues. The V gene's germline CDR1 is PRHDT and CDR2 FYEKMQ (reference sequence). The V gene lost 0 bases and the J gene lost 2 bases, with 8 bases spanning the gap. CDR3 loop: CASSLGRSTYEQYF. Written as DNA, the CDR3 is TGTGCCAGCAGCTTAGGCCGCTCCACCTACGAGCAGTACTTC.

The chain combines TRBV18 with TRBJ1-1; D is perhaps TRBD1 (6 bases). The germline gives CDR1 KGHSH, CDR2 LQKENI. The CDR3 sequence is 14 residues long. V lost 1 base and J lost 4, with 10 bases in between. CDR3 sequence reads: CASSPLQGSTEAFF. In DNA, the CDR3 is TGTGCCAGCTCACCACTCCAGGGGAGCACTGAAGCTTTCTTT.

This chain uses TRBV5-1 with TRBJ2-3, with D possibly being TRBD2 (5 bases). The CDR3 spans 13 residues. Germline CDR1 SGHRS, CDR2 YFSETQ. V was trimmed by 7 bases and J by 4 bases, leaving 13 bases between them. The CDR3 coding sequence is TGCGCCAGCGCCCCGGGGTTCCCAGATACGCAGTATTTT. It yields the protein CASAPGFPDTQYF.

V gene TRBV25-1 combines with J gene TRBJ2-1; D not resolved. Trimming took off 7 bases at V and 4 bases at J, with 5 bases between the two ends. This CDR3 is 11 amino acids long. The germline CDR1 and CDR2 sequences are MGHDK and SYGVNS. The CDR3 spells CASTRYNEQFF. The CDR3 DNA sequence: TGTGCCAGCACCCGATACAATGAGCAGTTCTTC.

The chain uses TRBV9 and TRBJ2-1; the D is unclear. V was trimmed by 0 bases and J by 5 bases, leaving 9 bases between them. This CDR3 region has 14 residues. CDR1 and CDR2 (germline): SGDLS, YYNGEE. CDR3 DNA: TGTGCCAGCAGCGTAGTTTCTTCCCACAATGAGCAGTTCTTC. It translates to CASSVVSSHNEQFF.

V is TRBV11-2 and J is TRBJ2-5; D ambiguous. This CDR3 is built from 16 residues. Trimming left V 4 bases short and J 3 bases short, with 18 bases between. The germline CDR1 and CDR2 sequences are SGHAT and FQNNGV. The CDR3 protein is CASSSWLVGMEETQYF. In DNA, the CDR3 is TGTGCCAGCAGCTCCTGGTTGGTGGGGATGGAAGAGACCCAGTACTTC.

V usage is TRBV5-6 and J usage is TRBJ1-2; 8 bases fit TRBD1. Germline V gene lookup returns CDR1 SGHDT and CDR2 YYEEEE. The CDR3 runs 16 residues. V lost 0 bases and J lost 3; bases outside the gene matches: 7. CDR3 residues: CASSLGRQGFYYGYTF. The CDR3 region has the DNA TGTGCCAGCAGCTTGGGGAGACAGGGGTTTTACTATGGCTACACCTTC.

This clone showed up just once. J is TRBJ2-5 and V is TRBV7-9; TRBD2 is a possible D gene (7 bases). Trimming removed 4 bases from V and 2 bases from J, with 17 bases in between. CDR1 is SEHNR, CDR2 FQNEAQ, per germline (reference sequence). The CDR3 runs to 16 residues. The CDR3 nucleotides read TGTGCCAGCAGCTCCTACTCGGGGGGCCCGCAAGAGACCCAGTACTTC. As protein: CASSSYSGGPQETQYF. Variable domain in full (rest from reference TRBV7-9 and TRBJ2-5): DTGVSQNPRHKITKRGQNVTFRCDPISEHNRLYWYRQTLGQGPEFLTYFQNEAQLEKSRLLSDRFSAERPKGSFSTLEIQRTEQGDSAMYLCASSSYSGGPQETQYFGPGTRLLVL.

The V and J genes are TRBV4-1 and TRBJ1-2; no firm D call. Trimming removed 3 bases from V and 4 bases from J, with 9 bases in between. This CDR3 region has 13 residues. Germline values: CDR1 MGHRA, CDR2 YSYEKL. CDR3 in amino acids: CASSHRTGYGYTF. DNA of the CDR3: TGCGCCAGCAGCCATAGGACGGGCTATGGCTACACCTTC.

The chain combines TRBV4-2 with TRBJ2-2, with 11 bases fitting TRBD1. This CDR3 is built from 17 residues. The ends lost 3 bases at V and 0 bases at J; junction bases unmatched: 3. Germline values: CDR1 LGHNA, CDR2 YNFKEQ. The CDR3 sequence: CASSHGTGGPNTGELFF. The CDR3 DNA reads as TGTGCCAGCAGCCACGGGACAGGGGGTCCGAACACCGGGGAGCTGTTTTTT.

CDR3: CASSLVRQQETQYF. DNA of the CDR3: TGTGCCAGCAGCTTAGTACGGCAACAAGAGACCCAGTACTTC. V gene TRBV11-2 combines with J gene TRBJ2-5, with D hard to call. Trimming shortened V by 1 base and J by 2 bases, and 8 bases separated the two germline ends. Looked up from germline, CDR1 is SGHAT and CDR2 is FQNNGV. The CDR3 contains 14 residues.

The chain employs TRBV29-1 and TRBJ2-1; the D gene is possibly TRBD1 (6 bases). Trimming removed 1 base from V and 7 bases from J, with 17 bases in between. The CDR3 contains 15 residues. Germline loops: CDR1 SQVTM, CDR2 ANQGSEA. The CDR3: CSVEVLDNRANEQFF. Written as DNA, the CDR3 is TGCAGCGTTGAAGTTTTGGATAACAGGGCGAATGAGCAGTTCTTC.

As regards this clone: The same CDR3 arises from other DNA sequences in this sample as well. The rearrangement links TRBV29-1 to TRBJ1-2; D is unresolved. CDR1 SQVTM and CDR2 ANQGSEA come from the germline V gene. This CDR3 comprises 11 residues. The V end was cut by 3 bases, the J end by 2 bases, with 4 bases between. CDR3 in amino acids: CSVEGNYGYTF. The CDR3 nucleotides read TGCAGCGTTGAGGGGAACTATGGCTACACCTTC.

This rearrangement joins TRBV30 to TRBJ2-7; D might be TRBD1 (5 bases). This CDR3 is built from 14 residues. V lost 0 bases and J lost 2, with 11 bases in between. Germline V gene data show CDR1 as GTSNPN and CDR2 as SVGIG (reference sequence). CDR3 residues: CAWSVLPGTYEQYF. Written as DNA, the CDR3 is TGTGCCTGGAGTGTATTGCCAGGGACCTACGAGCAGTACTTC.

This chain links TRBV15 with TRBJ1-1, with D perhaps matching TRBD1 (6 bases). The CDR3 extends over 15 amino acids. Germline CDR1 and CDR2: LNHNV and YYDKDF (reference sequence). V shed 2 bases and J shed 1 base, with 11 bases lying between them. CDR3: CATSRRRQENTEAFF. The DNA of the CDR3 is TGTGCCACCAGCAGAAGAAGACAGGAGAACACTGAAGCTTTCTTT.

The J gene is TRBJ1-1, the V gene TRBV19, with 7 nucleotides matching TRBD1. V shed 6 bases and J 5 bases; nucleotides not matched to a gene: 21. The CDR3 contains 18 residues. Germline V gives CDR1 LNHDA, CDR2 SQIVND (reference sequence). In DNA, the CDR3 is TGTGCCAGTAGGGACCGTACAGGGGACACACGTAAGAGGACTGAAGCTTTCTTT. Protein product: CASRDRTGDTRKRTEAFF.

The chain uses TRBV7-6 and TRBJ1-2; 9 bases fit TRBD1. From germline, CDR1 is SGHVS and CDR2 FNYEAQ. Germline trimming cut 5 bases from V and 1 base from J; bases unmatched to any gene: 11. There are 17 residues in the CDR3. The CDR3 sequence: CASSPGTGKPINYGYTF. For the CDR3, the DNA is TGTGCCAGCAGCCCCGGGACAGGGAAACCTATTAACTATGGCTACACCTTC. Supplemented by reference TRBV7-6 and TRBJ1-2, the full variable domain reads GAGVSQSPRYKVTKRGQDVALRCDPISGHVSLYWYRQALGQGPEFLTYFNYEAQQDKSGLPNDRFSAERPEGSISTLTIQRTEQRDSAMYRCASSPGTGKPINYGYTFGSGTRLTVV.

This chain uses TRBV27 with TRBJ2-5, with D unresolved. V was clipped by 2 bases and J by 1 base, with 5 bases between them. The CDR3 consists of 13 residues. Germline values: CDR1 MNHEY, CDR2 SMNVEV (reference sequence). CDR3 loop: CASSLLSQETQYF. The CDR3 bases are TGTGCCAGCAGTTTACTAAGCCAAGAGACCCAGTACTTC.